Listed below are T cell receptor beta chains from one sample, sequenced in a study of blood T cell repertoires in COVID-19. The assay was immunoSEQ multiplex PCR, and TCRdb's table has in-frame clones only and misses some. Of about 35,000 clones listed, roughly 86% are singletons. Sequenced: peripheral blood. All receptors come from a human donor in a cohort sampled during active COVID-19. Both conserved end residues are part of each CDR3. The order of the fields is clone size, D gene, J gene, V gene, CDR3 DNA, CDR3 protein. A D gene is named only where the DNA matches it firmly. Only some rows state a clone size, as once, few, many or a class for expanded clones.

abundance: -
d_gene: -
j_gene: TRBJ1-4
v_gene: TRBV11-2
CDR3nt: TGTGCCAGCAGCTTAGCTCTGGGGGTTCAGGGGGAAAAACTGTTTTTT
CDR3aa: CASSLALGVQGEKLFF

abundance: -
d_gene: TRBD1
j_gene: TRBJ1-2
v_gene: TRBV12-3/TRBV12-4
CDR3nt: TGTGCCAGCAGAACACAGGGGTATGGCTACACCTTC
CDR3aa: CASRTQGYGYTF

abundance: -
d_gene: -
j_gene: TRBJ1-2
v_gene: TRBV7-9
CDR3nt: TGTGCCAGCAGCTTAGAGTTAACCGGAGGAGGCTACACCTTC
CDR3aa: CASSLELTGGGYTF

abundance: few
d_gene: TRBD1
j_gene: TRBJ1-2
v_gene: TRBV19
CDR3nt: TGTGCCAGTAGTATTATCGACAGGGGAGGAGGCTACACCTTC
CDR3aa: CASSIIDRGGGYTF

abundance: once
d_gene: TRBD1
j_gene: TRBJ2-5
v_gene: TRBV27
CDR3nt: TGTGCCAGCAGCACAGGGGCGCGGGAGACCCAGTACTTC
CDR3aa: CASSTGARETQYF

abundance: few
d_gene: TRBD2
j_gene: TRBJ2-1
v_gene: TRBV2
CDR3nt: TGTGCCAGCAGTGTAGAGGGAGGGTCCTACAATGAGCAGTTCTTC
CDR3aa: CASSVEGGSYNEQFF

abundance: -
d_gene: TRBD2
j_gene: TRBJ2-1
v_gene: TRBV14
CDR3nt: TGTGCCAGCAGCCCAGCAGGGAGGGGCAATGAGCAGTTCTTC
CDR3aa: CASSPAGRGNEQFF

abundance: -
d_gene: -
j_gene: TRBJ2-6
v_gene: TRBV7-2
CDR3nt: TGTGCCAGCAGCTTAGGGGAGACGAGCGGGGCCAACGTCCTGACTTTC
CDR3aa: CASSLGETSGANVLTF

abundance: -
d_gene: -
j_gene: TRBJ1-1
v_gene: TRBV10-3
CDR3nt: TGTGCCATCAGTGAAACGCGGGTAGCCACTGAAGCTTTCTTT
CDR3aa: CAISETRVATEAFF

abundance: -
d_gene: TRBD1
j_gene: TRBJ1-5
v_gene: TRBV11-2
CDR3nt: TGTGCCAGCAGCTTTGGGACAGGAGGAGACCAGCCCCAGCATTTT
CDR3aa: CASSFGTGGDQPQHF

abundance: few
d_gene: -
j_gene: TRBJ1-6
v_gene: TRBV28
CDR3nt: TGTGCCAGCAGTTTAGGGGGGACTACGAATTCACCCCTCCACTTT
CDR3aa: CASSLGGTTNSPLHF

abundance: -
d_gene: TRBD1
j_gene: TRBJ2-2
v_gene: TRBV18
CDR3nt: TGTGCCAGCTCACCTCAGACAGGGGAAAACGGGGAGCTGTTTTTT
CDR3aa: CASSPQTGENGELFF

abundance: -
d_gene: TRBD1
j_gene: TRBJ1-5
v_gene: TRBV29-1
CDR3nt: TGCAGCGTCACAATTTCCGGGACAGGGAGTCAGCCCCAGCATTTT
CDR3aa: CSVTISGTGSQPQHF

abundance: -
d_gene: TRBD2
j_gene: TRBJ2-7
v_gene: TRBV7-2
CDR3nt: TGTGCCAGCAGCACCGGTGGGCCTAGCGGGGGCCGGCTCTCCTACGAGCAGTACTTC
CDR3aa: CASSTGGPSGGRLSYEQYF

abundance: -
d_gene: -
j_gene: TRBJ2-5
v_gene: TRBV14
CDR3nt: TGTGCCAGCAGCCCGACACCCGGAACCCAGTACTTC
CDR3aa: CASSPTPGTQYF

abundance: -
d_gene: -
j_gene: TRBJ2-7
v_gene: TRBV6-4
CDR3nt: TGTGCCAGCAGTGACTCCCCCCCCGAGACCTACGAGCAGTACTTC
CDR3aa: CASSDSPPETYEQYF

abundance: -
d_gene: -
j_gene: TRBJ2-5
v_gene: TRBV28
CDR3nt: TGTGCCAGCAGCTGGAGGACAGAGACCCAGTACTTC
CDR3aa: CASSWRTETQYF

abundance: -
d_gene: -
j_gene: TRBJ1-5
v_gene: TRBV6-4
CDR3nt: TGTGCCAGCAGCGCGACAGGCACCAATCAGCCCCAGCATTTT
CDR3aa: CASSATGTNQPQHF

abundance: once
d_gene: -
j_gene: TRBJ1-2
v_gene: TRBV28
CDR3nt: TGTGCCAGCAGAAGATGGACAGAGTATGGCTACACCTTC
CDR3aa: CASRRWTEYGYTF

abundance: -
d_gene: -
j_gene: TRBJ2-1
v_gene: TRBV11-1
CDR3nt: TGTGCCAGCAGCTTAGAACCGGGGAATGAGCAGTTCTTC
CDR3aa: CASSLEPGNEQFF

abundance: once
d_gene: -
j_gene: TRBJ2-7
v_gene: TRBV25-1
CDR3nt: TGTGCCATCCTCCCGCAGGCTGAAATGTGTCGGGAGCAGTACTTC
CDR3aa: CAILPQAEMCREQYF

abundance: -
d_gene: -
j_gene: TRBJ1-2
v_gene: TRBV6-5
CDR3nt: TGTGCCAGCAGTAAGACAGCCTCGGGCTATGGCTACACCTTC
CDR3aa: CASSKTASGYGYTF

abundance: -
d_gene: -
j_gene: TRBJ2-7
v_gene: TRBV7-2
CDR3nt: TGTGCCAGCAGCTTAGGGACTACCTACGAGCAGTACTTC
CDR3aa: CASSLGTTYEQYF

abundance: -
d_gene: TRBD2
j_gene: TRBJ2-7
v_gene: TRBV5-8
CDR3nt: TGTGCCAGCAGCGGACGACTAGCGGGGGCCTACGAGCAGTACTTC
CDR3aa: CASSGRLAGAYEQYF

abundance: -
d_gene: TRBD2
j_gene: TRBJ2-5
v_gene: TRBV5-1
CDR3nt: TGCGCCAGCAGCTCCACCGGGACTAGCGGGGGGGCTTGGGAGACCCAGTACTTC
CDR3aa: CASSSTGTSGGAWETQYF

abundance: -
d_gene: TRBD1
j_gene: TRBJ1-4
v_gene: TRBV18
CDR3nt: TGTGCCAGCTCACCACCGGGACAGGTCTTGAATCGCGAAAAACTGTTTTTT
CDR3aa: CASSPPGQVLNREKLFF

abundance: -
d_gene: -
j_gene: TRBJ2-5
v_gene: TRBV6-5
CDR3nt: TGTGCCAGCACGACAGGGAGGGAGACCCAGTACTTC
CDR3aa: CASTTGRETQYF

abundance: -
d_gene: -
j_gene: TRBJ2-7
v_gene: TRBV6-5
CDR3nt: TGTGCCAGCAGTTCCACAGGGACCGCCTACGAGCAGTACTTC
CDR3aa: CASSSTGTAYEQYF

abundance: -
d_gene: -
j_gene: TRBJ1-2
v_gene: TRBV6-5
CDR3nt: TGTGCCAGCAGTTACTCACCCGGGAACTATGGCTACACCTTC
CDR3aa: CASSYSPGNYGYTF

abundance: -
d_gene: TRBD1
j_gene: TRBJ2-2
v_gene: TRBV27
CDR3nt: TGTGCCAGCAGTTTATGGCTCGGCCAGGGGGTGAAAACCGGGGAGCTGTTTTTT
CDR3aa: CASSLWLGQGVKTGELFF

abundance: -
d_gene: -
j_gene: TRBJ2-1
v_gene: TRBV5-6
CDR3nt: TGTGCCAGCAGCTTAGGGGACAAGTCCCTTCTGGGGCAGTTCTTC
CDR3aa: CASSLGDKSLLGQFF

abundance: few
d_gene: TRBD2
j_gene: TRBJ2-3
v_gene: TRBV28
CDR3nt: TGTGCCAGCAGTTTCATCCCCGCTAGCGGGGGGGGGAACACAGATACGCAGTATTTT
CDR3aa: CASSFIPASGGGNTDTQYF

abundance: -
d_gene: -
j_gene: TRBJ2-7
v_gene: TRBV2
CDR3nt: TGTGCCAGCAGGACTCTGCCCTACGAGCAGTACTTC
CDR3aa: CASRTLPYEQYF

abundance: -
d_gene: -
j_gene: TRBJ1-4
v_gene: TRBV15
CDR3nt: TGTGCCACCAGCAGAGATCGCAAGGGGGGGGAAAAACTGTTTTTT
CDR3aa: CATSRDRKGGEKLFF

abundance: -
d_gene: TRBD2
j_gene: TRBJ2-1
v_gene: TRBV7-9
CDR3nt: TGTGCCAGCAGCTATACAGGTGGCGGGGGAAGCCAGTTCTTC
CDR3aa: CASSYTGGGGSQFF

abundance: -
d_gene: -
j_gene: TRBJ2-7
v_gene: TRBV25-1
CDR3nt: TGTGCCACAGCAAGGGCAGACAGGTCCTACGAGCAGTACTTC
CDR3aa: CATARADRSYEQYF

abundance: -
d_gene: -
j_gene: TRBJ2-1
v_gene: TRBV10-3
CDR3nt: TGTGCCAGCAACCCCGGACTGGACCTCAATGAGCAGTTCTTC
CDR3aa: CASNPGLDLNEQFF

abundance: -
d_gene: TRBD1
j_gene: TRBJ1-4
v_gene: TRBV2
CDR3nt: TGTGCCAGCAGCGCGACAGGGGTTAATGAAAAACTGTTTTTT
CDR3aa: CASSATGVNEKLFF